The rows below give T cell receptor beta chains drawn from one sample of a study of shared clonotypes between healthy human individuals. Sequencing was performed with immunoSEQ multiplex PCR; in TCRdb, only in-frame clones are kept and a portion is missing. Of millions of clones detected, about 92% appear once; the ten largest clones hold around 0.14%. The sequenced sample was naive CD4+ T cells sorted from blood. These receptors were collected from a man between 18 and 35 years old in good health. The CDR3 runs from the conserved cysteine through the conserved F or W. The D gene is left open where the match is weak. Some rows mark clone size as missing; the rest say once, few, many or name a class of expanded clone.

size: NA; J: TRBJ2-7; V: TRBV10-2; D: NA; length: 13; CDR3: CASSVNRVYEQYF; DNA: TGCGCCAGCAGTGTTAACAGGGTCTACGAGCAGTACTTC
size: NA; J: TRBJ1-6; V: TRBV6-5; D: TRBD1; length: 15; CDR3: CASSYHRGDNSPLHF; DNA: TGTGCCAGCAGTTACCACAGGGGCGATAATTCACCCCTCCACTTT
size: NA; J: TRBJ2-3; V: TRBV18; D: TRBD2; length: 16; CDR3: CASSPSLAGGPDTQYF; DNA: TGTGCCAGCTCACCTAGCCTAGCGGGAGGGCCAGATACGCAGTATTTT
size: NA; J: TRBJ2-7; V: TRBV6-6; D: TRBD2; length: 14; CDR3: CASSHPSGRDEQYF; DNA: TGTGCCAGCAGCCATCCCAGCGGGAGGGACGAGCAGTACTTC
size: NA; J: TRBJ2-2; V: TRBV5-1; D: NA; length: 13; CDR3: CASSSTITGELFF; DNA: TGCGCCAGCAGCAGCACGATAACCGGGGAGCTGTTTTTT
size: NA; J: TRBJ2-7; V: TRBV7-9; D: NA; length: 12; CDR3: CASSSPLNEQYF; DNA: TGTGCCAGCAGCTCCCCTCTTAACGAGCAGTACTTC
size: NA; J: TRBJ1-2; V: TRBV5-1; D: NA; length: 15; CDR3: CASSLGTGRYYGYTF; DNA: TGCGCCAGCAGCTTAGGGACCGGACGCTACTATGGCTACACCTTC
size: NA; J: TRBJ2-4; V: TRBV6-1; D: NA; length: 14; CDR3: CASSPDSSKNIQYF; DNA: TGTGCCAGCAGTCCCGACAGCTCCAAAAACATTCAGTACTTC
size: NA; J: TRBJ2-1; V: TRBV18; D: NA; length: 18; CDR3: CASSPSLRGVSSYNEQFF; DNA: TGTGCCAGCTCACCAAGCTTGCGGGGCGTGAGCTCCTACAATGAGCAGTTCTTC
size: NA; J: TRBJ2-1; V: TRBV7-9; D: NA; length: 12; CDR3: CASMEGANEQFF; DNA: TGTGCCAGCATGGAGGGGGCAAATGAGCAGTTCTTC
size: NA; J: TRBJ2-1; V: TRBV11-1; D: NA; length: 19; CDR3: CASSLASLKYLLMGNEQFF; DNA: TGTGCCAGCAGCTTGGCTAGCCTGAAATATCTACTAATGGGCAATGAGCAGTTCTTC
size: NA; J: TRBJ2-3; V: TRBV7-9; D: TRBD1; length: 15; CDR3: CASSHRQGATDTQYF; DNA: TGTGCCAGCAGCCACCGACAGGGGGCTACAGATACGCAGTATTTT
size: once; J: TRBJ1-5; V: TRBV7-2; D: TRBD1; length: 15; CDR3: CASSLNRGGNQPQHF; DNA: TGTGCCAGCAGCCTTAACAGGGGTGGTAATCAGCCCCAGCATTTT
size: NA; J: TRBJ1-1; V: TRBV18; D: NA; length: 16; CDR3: CASSPRQKGSDTEAFF; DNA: TGTGCCAGCTCACCACGTCAGAAAGGGTCCGACACTGAAGCTTTCTTT
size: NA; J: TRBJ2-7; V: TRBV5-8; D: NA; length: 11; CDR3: CASSRRGEQYF; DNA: TGTGCCAGCAGCCGGAGGGGTGAGCAGTACTTC
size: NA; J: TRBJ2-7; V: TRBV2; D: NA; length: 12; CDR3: CASSEAGYEQYF; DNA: TGTGCCAGCAGTGAAGCGGGGTACGAGCAGTACTTC
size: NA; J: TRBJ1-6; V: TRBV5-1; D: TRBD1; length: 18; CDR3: CASSFGRDRGVSNSPLHF; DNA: TGCGCCAGCAGCTTTGGACGGGACAGGGGCGTATCAAATTCACCCCTCCACTTT
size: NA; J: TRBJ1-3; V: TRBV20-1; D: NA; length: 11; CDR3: CSARNGNTIYF; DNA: TGCAGTGCCCGTAATGGAAACACCATATATTTT
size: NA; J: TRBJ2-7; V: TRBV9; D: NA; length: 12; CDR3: CASSPGIYEQYF; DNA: TGTGCCAGCAGCCCCGGTATCTACGAGCAGTACTTC
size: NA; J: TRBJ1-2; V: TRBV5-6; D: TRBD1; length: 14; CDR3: CASSLGRQGRGYTF; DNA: TGTGCCAGCAGCTTGGGGCGACAGGGTAGAGGCTACACCTTC
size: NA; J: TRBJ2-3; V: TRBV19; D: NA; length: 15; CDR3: CASSISGAGTDTQYF; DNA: TGTGCCAGTAGTATTTCAGGGGCCGGCACAGATACGCAGTATTTT
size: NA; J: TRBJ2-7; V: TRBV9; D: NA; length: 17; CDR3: CASSVVWRSANSYEQYF; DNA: TGTGCCAGCAGCGTAGTATGGCGTAGCGCTAACTCCTACGAGCAGTACTTC
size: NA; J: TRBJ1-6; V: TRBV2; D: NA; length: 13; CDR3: CASVEVYNSPLHF; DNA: TGTGCCAGCGTTGAGGTTTATAATTCACCCCTCCACTTT
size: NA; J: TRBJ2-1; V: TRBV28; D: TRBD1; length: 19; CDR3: CASSLVGGTGVGSYNEQFF; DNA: TGTGCCAGCAGTTTAGTTGGGGGAACAGGGGTTGGCTCCTACAATGAGCAGTTCTTC
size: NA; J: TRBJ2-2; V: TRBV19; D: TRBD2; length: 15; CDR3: CASKVAGVVTGELFF; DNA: TGTGCCAGTAAGGTAGCGGGAGTAGTGACCGGGGAGCTGTTTTTT
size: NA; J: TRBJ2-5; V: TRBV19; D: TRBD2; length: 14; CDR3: CASSIPGLPNTQYF; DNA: TGTGCCAGTAGTATTCCGGGACTACCAAACACCCAGTACTTC
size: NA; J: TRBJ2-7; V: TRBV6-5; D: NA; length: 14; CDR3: CASSYSRGEYEQYF; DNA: TGTGCCAGCAGTTACTCGAGGGGAGAATACGAGCAGTACTTC
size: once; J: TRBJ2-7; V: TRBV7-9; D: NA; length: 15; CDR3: CASSLVGDIGEEQYF; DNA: TGTGCCAGCAGCTTAGTGGGGGACATCGGGGAGGAGCAGTACTTC
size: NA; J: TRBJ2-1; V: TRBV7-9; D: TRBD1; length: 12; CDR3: CASSLDRSEQFF; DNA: TGTGCCAGCAGCCTGGACAGGAGTGAGCAGTTCTTC
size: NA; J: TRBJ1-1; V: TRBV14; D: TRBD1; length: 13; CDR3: CASRHRGHTEAFF; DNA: TGTGCCAGCAGACACAGGGGTCACACTGAAGCTTTCTTT
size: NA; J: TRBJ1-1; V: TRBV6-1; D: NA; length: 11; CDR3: CASRIYTEAFF; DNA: TGTGCCAGCAGGATCTACACTGAAGCTTTCTTT
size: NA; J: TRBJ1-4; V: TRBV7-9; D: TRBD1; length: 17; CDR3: CASSSRTGGSINEKLFF; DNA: TGTGCCAGCAGCTCCCGGACAGGGGGCTCTATTAATGAAAAACTGTTTTTT
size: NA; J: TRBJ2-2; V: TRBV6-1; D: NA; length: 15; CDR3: CASSRGTANTGELFF; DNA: TGTGCCAGCAGTCGCGGGACGGCGAACACCGGGGAGCTGTTTTTT
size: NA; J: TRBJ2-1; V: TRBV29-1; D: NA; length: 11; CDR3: CSVESTNRQFF; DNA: TGCAGCGTTGAATCCACCAATCGGCAGTTCTTC
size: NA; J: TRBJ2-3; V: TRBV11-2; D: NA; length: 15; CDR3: CASSLEGLGTDTQYF; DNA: TGTGCCAGCAGCTTAGAAGGGTTAGGCACAGATACGCAGTATTTT
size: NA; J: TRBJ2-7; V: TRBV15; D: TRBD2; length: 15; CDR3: CATSRDRREAYEQYF; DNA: TGTGCCACCAGCAGAGATCGGCGGGAGGCCTACGAGCAGTACTTC
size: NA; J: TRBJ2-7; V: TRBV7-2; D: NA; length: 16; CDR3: CASSSYTTSRTHEQYF; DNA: TGTGCCAGCAGCTCTTATACCACATCCCGGACCCACGAGCAGTACTTC